Each of the 16 T cell receptor beta chains below was sequenced from the same sample in a study of T cell responses to AZD1222 COVID-19 vaccine. The data were produced by immunoSEQ multiplex PCR, yet TCRdb's version contains in-frame clones alone and is incomplete. In the table there are approximately 180,000 clones, 85% to 95% of which are singletons. The specimen was peripheral blood, collected 28 days after the second dose of the MenACWY control vaccine. These receptors originate from an adult who received the MenACWY meningococcal vaccine as a control.

The genes are TRBV19 and TRBJ1-5, with 11 bases matching TRBD1. The CDR3 totals 17 residues. The V segment lost 3 bases and the J segment 7 bases; nucleotides outside the gene matches: 11. Germline V lookup: CDR1 LNHDA, CDR2 SQIVND (reference sequence). CDR3 residues: CASSMGTGTGGWQPQHF. The CDR3 coding sequence is TGTGCCAGTAGTATGGGGACCGGGACAGGGGGTTGGCAGCCCCAGCATTTT.

This clone appeared a few times. J is TRBJ1-5 and V is TRBV7-2, with a possible D match to TRBD1 (5 bases). The germline V and J ends were trimmed by 5 bases and 2 bases, with 10 bases remaining between them. Per germline, CDR1 SGHTA and CDR2 FQGNSA. This CDR3 spans 14 amino acids. CDR3 nucleotides: TGTGCCAGCAGCCCAGGGAACGGCAATCAGCCCCAGCATTTT. It translates to CASSPGNGNQPQHF. Supplemented by reference TRBV7-2 and TRBJ1-5, the full variable domain reads GAGVSQSPSNKVTEKGKDVELRCDPISGHTALYWYRQSLGQGLEFLIYFQGNSAPDKSGLPSDRFSAERTGGSVSTLTIQRTQQEDSAVYLCASSPGNGNQPQHFGDGTRLSIL.

The genes are TRBV7-8 and TRBJ1-1, with D possibly TRBD1 on 5 matching bases. The CDR3 runs 15 residues. Trimming removed 3 bases from V and 8 bases from J, with 19 bases in between. CDR1 and CDR2 from the germline V gene are SGHVS and FQNEAQ. CDR3 sequence: CASSLRPRGTREAFF. CDR3 DNA sequence: TGTGCCAGCAGCTTGCGCCCAAGGGGAACTAGGGAAGCTTTCTTT.

V gene TRBV4-2 combines with J gene TRBJ2-7; D unclear. Per the germline V gene, CDR1 is LGHNA and CDR2 is YNFKEQ. Between the trimmed V and J ends, which lost 0 bases and 3 bases, there was a span of 9 bases. The CDR3 consists of 14 residues. As DNA, the CDR3 is TGTGCCAGCAGCCAAGATTGGCTAGACTACGAGCAGTACTTC. This translates into CASSQDWLDYEQYF.

The chain recombines TRBV6-6 with TRBJ1-2, with unresolved D. V was pared by 0 bases and J by 12 bases, with 17 bases between. CDR3 size: 14 residues. Germline-derived CDR1 and CDR2 are MNHNY and SVGAGI (reference sequence). The CDR3 DNA sequence: TGTGCCAGCAGTTACTCGTCAGAGGATCTTGGACACACCTTC. As protein: CASSYSSEDLGHTF.

V usage is TRBV11-2 and J usage is TRBJ2-3, with D possibly matching TRBD1 (6 bases). Germline CDR1 and CDR2: SGHAT and FQNNGV. The V end lost 4 bases, the J end lost 2 bases, and 10 bases lay between the germline ends. This CDR3 has 14 amino acids. The DNA of the CDR3 is TGTGCCAGCAGCTCTGGGACATTCACAGATACGCAGTATTTT. It specifies CASSSGTFTDTQYF. The full variable domain, its missing parts supplied by reference TRBV11-2 and TRBJ2-3, is EAGVAQSPRYKIIEKRQSVAFWCNPISGHATLYWYQQILGQGPKLLIQFQNNGVVDDSQLPKDRFSAERLKGVDSTLKIQPAKLEDSAVYLCASSSGTFTDTQYFGPGTRLTVL.

The chain combines TRBV7-2 with TRBJ2-5, with 12 bases fitting TRBD1. CDR1 is SGHTA, CDR2 FQGNSA, per germline. V was pared by 0 bases and J by 4 bases, with 3 bases of the junction left unmatched. There are 16 residues in the CDR3. The CDR3: CASSLAGQGARETQYF. CDR3 nucleotide sequence: TGTGCCAGCAGCTTAGCGGGACAGGGGGCGCGAGAGACCCAGTACTTC.

V gene TRBV28 combines with J gene TRBJ1-2, with D possibly matching TRBD1 (6 bases). The CDR3 has 14 residues. The germline CDR1 and CDR2 sequences are MDHEN and SYDVKM. The V and J ends lost 7 bases and 4 bases respectively, with 16 bases between them. The chain's CDR3 is CASTEGGLVYGYTF. The CDR3 DNA follows: TGTGCCAGCACGGAGGGGGGGTTGGTCTATGGCTACACCTTC.

This clone was detected once. The chain recombines TRBV5-1 with TRBJ1-4; D perhaps matches TRBD1 (6 bases). The CDR3 length is 13 residues. V lost 4 bases and J lost 8, with 12 bases in between. The germline gives CDR1 SGHRS, CDR2 YFSETQ. Here the CDR3 DNA reads TGCGCCAGCAGCCGGGGGGCCTACGAAAAACTGTTTTTT. It translates to CASSRGAYEKLFF.

The rearrangement uses TRBV5-6 and TRBJ1-2; 7 bases map to TRBD1. The junction had 11 bases not matched to a gene; V was cut back by 4 bases and J by 8 bases. Germline CDR1 is SGHDT and CDR2 is YYEEEE. The CDR3 is 14 residues long. The CDR3 region is CASSLPQGVWGYTF. The DNA for the CDR3 is TGTGCCAGCAGCCTTCCCCAGGGGGTTTGGGGCTACACCTTC.

The chain combines TRBV7-2 with TRBJ1-1, with 7 nucleotides matching TRBD1. Germline V CDR1 and CDR2: SGHTA, FQGNSA. J gave up 5 bases and V 6 bases, and 18 bases lay outside the gene matches. CDR3 size: 17 residues. CDR3 sequence reads: CASRPRGGGQSVTEAFF. DNA of the CDR3: TGTGCCAGCAGGCCAAGGGGCGGGGGACAGTCCGTAACTGAAGCTTTCTTT. Looking up the rest from reference TRBV7-2 and TRBJ1-1 gives the full variable domain: GAGVSQSPSNKVTEKGKDVELRCDPISGHTALYWYRQSLGQGLEFLIYFQGNSAPDKSGLPSDRFSAERTGGSVSTLTIQRTQQEDSAVYLCASRPRGGGQSVTEAFFGQGTRLTVV.

This sequence joins TRBV3-1 (or the pseudogene TRBV3-2) and TRBJ2-7, with D possibly TRBD1 on 6 matching bases. Germline V gene data show CDR1 as LGHDT and CDR2 as YNNKEL (reference sequence). V was shortened by 5 bases and J by 6 bases, with 23 bases between the two germline ends. The CDR3 runs to 16 residues. The CDR3 reads CASSSGAGVFGFEQYF. DNA of the CDR3: TGTGCCAGCAGCTCAGGGGCCGGGGTATTCGGTTTCGAGCAGTACTTC.

This clone has only one observation. The chain couples TRBV6-2 or TRBV6-3 to TRBJ2-2, with 12 bases that match TRBD1. This CDR3 is built from 18 residues. V shed 4 bases and J 4 bases; nucleotides not matched to a gene: 10. Germline CDR1 reads MNHEY; CDR2 reads SVGEGT. The CDR3 DNA follows: TGTGCCAGCAGTTCACCCCCCGGGACAGGGGGCAGCACCGGGGAGCTGTTTTTT. Residues: CASSSPPGTGGSTGELFF.

J is TRBJ2-5 and V is TRBV3-1 (or the pseudogene TRBV3-2); TRBD1 aligns across 10 bases. V trimming: 2 bases; J trimming: 5 bases; junction bases outside the gene matches: 8. Per germline, CDR1 LGHDT and CDR2 YNNKEL (reference sequence). The CDR3 extends over 16 amino acids. The CDR3 DNA follows: TGTGCCAGCAGCCAAAGGGGGACAGGGGTGCGGGAGACCCAGTACTTC. Translating it yields CASSQRGTGVRETQYF.

The V call is TRBV5-4, the J call TRBJ2-3, with D possibly being TRBD1 (6 bases). CDR1 is SGHNT, CDR2 YYREEE, per germline (reference sequence). The CDR3 is 16 residues long. V lost 4 bases, J lost 0 bases, and 15 bases lay in between. CDR3 coding DNA: TGTGCCAGCAGCCGACCGGGACAAACTAGCACAGATACGCAGTATTTT. Its protein is CASSRPGQTSTDTQYF.

The chain employs TRBV5-4 and TRBJ2-2; D gene unclear. V was clipped by 5 bases and J by 4 bases, with 15 bases between them. CDR1 is SGHNT, CDR2 YYREEE, per germline (reference sequence). This CDR3 is built from 15 residues. This chain's CDR3 is CASSKMGFGTGELFF. The DNA of the CDR3 is TGTGCCAGCAGTAAAATGGGGTTCGGCACCGGGGAGCTGTTTTTT.